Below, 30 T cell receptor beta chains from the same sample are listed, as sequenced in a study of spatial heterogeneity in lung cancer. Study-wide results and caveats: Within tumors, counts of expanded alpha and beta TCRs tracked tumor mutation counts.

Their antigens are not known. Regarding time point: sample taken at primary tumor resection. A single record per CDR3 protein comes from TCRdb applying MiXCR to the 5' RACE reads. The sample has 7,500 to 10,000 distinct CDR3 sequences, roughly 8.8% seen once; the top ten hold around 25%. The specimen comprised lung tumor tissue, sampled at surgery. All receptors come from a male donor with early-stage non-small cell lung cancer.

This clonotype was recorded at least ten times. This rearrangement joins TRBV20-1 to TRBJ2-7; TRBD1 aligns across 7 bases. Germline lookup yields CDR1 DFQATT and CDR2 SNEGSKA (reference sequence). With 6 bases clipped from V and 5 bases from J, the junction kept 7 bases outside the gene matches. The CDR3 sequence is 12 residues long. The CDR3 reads CSAETGNDEQYF. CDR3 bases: TGCAGTGCCGAGACAGGGAACGACGAGCAGTACTTC.

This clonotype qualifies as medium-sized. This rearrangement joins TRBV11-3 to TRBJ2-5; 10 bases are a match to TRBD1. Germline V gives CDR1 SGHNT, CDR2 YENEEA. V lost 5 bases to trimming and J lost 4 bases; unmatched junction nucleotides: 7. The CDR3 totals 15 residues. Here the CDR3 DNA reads TGTGCCAGCAGCCTGCGACAGGGGGCTATAGAGACCCAGTACTTC. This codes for CASSLRQGAIETQYF.

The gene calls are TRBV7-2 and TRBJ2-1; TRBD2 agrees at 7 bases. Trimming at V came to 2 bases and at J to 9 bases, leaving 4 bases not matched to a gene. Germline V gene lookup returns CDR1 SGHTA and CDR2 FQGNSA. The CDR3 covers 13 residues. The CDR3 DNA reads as TGTGCCAGCAGCTTAAGGCTAGCGGCTGAGCAGTTCTTC. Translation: CASSLRLAAEQFF. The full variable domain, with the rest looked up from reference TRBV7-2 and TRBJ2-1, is GAGVSQSPSNKVTEKGKDVELRCDPISGHTALYWYRQSLGQGLEFLIYFQGNSAPDKSGLPSDRFSAERTGGSVSTLTIQRTQQEDSAVYLCASSLRLAAEQFFGPGTRLTVL.

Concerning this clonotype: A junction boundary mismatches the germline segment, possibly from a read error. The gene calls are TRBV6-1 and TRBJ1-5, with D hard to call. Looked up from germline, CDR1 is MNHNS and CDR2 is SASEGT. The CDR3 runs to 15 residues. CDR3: CASNPVGVPDQPQQF. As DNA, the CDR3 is TGTGCCAGCAACCCTGTTGGGGTCCCTGATCAGCCCCAGCAATTT.

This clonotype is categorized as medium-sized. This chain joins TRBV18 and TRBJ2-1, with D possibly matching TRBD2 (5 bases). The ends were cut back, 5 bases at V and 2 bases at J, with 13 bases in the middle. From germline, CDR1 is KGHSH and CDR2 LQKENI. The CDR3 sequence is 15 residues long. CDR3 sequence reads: CASSNEGRAYNEQFF. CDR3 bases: TGTGCCAGCTCAAACGAGGGTCGGGCCTACAATGAGCAGTTCTTC.

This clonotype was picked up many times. The CDR3 loop is CASSAGNGAYTF. The CDR3 nucleotides read TGTGCCAGCAGTGCCGGGAATGGTGCCTACACCTTC. The chain carries TRBV6-5 and TRBJ1-2; no firm D call. This CDR3 is 12 amino acids long. V was pared by 5 bases and J by 10 bases, with 14 bases between. Germline V CDR1 and CDR2: MNHEY, SVGAGI.

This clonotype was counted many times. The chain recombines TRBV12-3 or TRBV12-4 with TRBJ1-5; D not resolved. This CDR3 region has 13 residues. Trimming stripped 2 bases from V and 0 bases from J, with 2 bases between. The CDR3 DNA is TGTGCCAGCAGTTTAACTAGCAATCAGCCCCAGCATTTT. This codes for CASSLTSNQPQHF.

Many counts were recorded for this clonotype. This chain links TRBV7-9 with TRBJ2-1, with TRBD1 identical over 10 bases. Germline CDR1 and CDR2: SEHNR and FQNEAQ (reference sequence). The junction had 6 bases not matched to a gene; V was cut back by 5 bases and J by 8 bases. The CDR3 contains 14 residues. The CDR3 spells CASSPRTGGYEQFF. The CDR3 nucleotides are TGTGCCAGCAGCCCACGGACAGGGGGGTATGAGCAGTTCTTC.

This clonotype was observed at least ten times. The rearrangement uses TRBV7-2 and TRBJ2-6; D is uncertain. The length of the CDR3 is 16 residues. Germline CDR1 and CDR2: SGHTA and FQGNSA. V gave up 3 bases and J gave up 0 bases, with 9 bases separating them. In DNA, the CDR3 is TGTGCCAGCAGCTTTGCCCACGGCTCTGGGGCCAACGTCCTGACTTTC. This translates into CASSFAHGSGANVLTF. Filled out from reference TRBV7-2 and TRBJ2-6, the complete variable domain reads GAGVSQSPSNKVTEKGKDVELRCDPISGHTALYWYRQSLGQGLEFLIYFQGNSAPDKSGLPSDRFSAERTGGSVSTLTIQRTQQEDSAVYLCASSFAHGSGANVLTFGAGSRLTVL.

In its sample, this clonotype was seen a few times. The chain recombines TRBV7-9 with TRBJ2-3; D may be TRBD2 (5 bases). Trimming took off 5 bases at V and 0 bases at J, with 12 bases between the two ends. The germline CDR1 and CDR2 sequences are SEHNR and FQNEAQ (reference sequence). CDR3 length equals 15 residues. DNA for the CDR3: TGTGCCAGCAGCAGAGCGGAATCTAGCACAGATACGCAGTATTTT. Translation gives CASSRAESSTDTQYF. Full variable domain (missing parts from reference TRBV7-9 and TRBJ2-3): DTGVSQNPRHKITKRGQNVTFRCDPISEHNRLYWYRQTLGQGPEFLTYFQNEAQLEKSRLLSDRFSAERPKGSFSTLEIQRTEQGDSAMYLCASSRAESSTDTQYFGPGTRLTVL.

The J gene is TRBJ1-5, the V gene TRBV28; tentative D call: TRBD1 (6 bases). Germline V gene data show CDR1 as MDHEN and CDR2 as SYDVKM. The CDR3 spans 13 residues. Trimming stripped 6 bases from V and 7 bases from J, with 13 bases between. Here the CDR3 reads CASRQGLWQPQHF. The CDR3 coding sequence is TGTGCCAGCAGACAGGGACTTTGGCAGCCCCAGCATTTT.

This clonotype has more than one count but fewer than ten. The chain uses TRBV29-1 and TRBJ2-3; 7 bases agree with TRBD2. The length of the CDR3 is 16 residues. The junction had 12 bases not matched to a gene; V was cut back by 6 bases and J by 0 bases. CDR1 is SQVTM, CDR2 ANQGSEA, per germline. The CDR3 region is CSVRGSGRESTDTQYF. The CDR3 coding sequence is TGCAGCGTAAGGGGATCGGGGCGGGAGAGCACAGATACGCAGTATTTT.

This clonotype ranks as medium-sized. CDR3 sequence reads: CASGRYEQYF. DNA for the CDR3: TGTGCCTCAGGTCGGTACGAGCAGTACTTC. The V call is TRBV6-5, the J call TRBJ2-7, with D uncertain. Germline V gene lookup returns CDR1 MNHEY and CDR2 SVGAGI. The CDR3 extends over 10 amino acids. V dropped 11 bases and J dropped 4 bases, with 9 bases sitting between them.

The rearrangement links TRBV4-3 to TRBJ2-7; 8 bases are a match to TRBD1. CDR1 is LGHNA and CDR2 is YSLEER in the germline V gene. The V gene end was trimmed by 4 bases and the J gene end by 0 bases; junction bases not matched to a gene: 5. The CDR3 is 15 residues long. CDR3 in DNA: TGCGCCAGCAGCCCACGACAGGGGCTCTCCTACGAGCAGTACTTC. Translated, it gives CASSPRQGLSYEQYF.

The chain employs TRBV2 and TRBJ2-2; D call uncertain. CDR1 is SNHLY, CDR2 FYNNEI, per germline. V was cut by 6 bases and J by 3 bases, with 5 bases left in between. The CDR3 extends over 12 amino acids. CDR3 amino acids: CASRSDTGELFF. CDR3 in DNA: TGTGCCAGCAGGAGTGACACCGGGGAGCTGTTTTTT.

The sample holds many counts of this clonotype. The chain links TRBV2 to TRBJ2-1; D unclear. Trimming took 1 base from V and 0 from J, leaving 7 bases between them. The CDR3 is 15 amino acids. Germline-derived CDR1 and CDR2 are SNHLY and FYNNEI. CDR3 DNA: TGTGCCAGCAGTGAAGACCGCTTCTCCTACAATGAGCAGTTCTTC. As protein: CASSEDRFSYNEQFF.

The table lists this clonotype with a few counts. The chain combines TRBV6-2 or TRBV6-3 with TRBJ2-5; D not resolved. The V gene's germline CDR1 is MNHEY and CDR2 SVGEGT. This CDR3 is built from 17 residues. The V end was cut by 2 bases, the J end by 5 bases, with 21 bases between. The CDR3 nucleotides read TGTGCCAGCAGTTACGTCGGATCGAGAGGATCGCCCGAGACCCAGTACTTC. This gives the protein CASSYVGSRGSPETQYF.

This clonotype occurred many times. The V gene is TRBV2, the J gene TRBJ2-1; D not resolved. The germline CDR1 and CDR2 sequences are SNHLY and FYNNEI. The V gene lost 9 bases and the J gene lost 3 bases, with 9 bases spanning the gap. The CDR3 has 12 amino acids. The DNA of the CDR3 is TGTGCCAGTACAGATAACTACAATGAGCAGTTCTTC. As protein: CASTDNYNEQFF.

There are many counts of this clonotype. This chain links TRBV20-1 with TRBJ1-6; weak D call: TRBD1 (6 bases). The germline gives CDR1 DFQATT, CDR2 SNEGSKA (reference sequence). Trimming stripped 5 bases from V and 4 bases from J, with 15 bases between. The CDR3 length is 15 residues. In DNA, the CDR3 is TGCAGTGCTCGCCGGGGGGGCATTTATAATTCACCCCTCCACTTT. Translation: CSARRGGIYNSPLHF.

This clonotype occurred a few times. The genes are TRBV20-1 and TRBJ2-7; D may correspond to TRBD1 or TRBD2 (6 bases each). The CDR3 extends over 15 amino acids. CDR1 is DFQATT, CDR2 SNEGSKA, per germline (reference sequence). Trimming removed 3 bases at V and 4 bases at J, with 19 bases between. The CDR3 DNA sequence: TGCAGTGCTAGTCTACTAGCAGGGGATCCGTACGAGCAGTACTTC. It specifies CSASLLAGDPYEQYF.

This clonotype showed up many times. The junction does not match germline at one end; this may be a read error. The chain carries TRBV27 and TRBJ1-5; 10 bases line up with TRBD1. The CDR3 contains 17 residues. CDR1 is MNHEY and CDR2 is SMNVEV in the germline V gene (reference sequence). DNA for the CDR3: TGTACCAGCAGTTTAGGGTCGGGACAGGGGTTCAATCAGCCCCAGCATTTT. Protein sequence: CTSSLGSGQGFNQPQHF.

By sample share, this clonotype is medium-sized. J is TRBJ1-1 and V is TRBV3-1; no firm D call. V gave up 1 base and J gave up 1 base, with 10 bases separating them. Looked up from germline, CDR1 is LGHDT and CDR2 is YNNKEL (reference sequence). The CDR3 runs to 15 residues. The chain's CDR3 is CASSQVTSRNTEAFF. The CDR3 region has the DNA TGTGCCAGCAGCCAAGTAACATCCCGGAACACTGAAGCTTTCTTT.

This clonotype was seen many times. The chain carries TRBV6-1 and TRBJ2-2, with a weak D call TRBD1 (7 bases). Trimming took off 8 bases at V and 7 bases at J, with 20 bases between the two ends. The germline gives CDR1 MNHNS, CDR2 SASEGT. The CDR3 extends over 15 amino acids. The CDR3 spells CASANFHRGGGELFF. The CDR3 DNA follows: TGTGCCAGCGCAAACTTTCACAGGGGAGGCGGGGAGCTGTTTTTT.

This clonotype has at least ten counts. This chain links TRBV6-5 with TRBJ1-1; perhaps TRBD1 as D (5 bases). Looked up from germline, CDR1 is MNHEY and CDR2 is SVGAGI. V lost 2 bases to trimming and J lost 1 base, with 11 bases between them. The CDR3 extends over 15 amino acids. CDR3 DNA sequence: TGTGCCAGCAGTTACCACACTCAGGGGAACACTGAAGCTTTCTTT. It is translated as CASSYHTQGNTEAFF.

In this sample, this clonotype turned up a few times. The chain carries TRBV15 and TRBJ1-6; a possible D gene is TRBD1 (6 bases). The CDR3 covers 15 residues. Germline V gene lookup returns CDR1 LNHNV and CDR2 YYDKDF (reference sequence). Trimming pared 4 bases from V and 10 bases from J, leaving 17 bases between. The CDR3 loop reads CATSTYRVLGSPLHF. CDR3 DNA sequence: TGTGCCACCAGCACTTACAGGGTTTTAGGCTCACCCCTCCACTTT.

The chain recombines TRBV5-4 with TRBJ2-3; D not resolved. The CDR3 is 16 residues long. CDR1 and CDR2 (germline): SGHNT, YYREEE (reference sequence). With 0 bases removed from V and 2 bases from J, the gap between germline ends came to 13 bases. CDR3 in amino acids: CASSLEDRVDTDTQYF. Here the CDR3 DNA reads TGTGCCAGCAGCTTGGAGGATCGGGTAGACACAGATACGCAGTATTTT.

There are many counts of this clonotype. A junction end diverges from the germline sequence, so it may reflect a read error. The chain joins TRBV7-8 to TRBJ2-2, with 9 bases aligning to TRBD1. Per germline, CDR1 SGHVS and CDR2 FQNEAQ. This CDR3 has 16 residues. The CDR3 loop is CASTLTGGISTGELFF. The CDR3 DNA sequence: TGTGCCAGCACCTTAACAGGGGGCATCTCCACCGGGGAGCTGTTTTTT.

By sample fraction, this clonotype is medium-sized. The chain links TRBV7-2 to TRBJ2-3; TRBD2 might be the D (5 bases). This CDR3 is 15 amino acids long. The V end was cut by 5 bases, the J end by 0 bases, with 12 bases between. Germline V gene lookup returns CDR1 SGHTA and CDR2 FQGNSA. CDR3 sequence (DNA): TGTGCCAGCAGCCCTCGACTAACTAGCACAGATACGCAGTATTTT. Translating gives CASSPRLTSTDTQYF.

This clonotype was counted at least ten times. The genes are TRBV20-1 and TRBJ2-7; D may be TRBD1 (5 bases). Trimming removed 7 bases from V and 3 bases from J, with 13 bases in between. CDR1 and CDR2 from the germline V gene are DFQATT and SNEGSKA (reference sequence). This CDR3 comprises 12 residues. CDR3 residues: CSVDRGLYEQYF. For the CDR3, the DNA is TGCAGTGTCGATAGGGGCCTCTACGAGCAGTACTTC.

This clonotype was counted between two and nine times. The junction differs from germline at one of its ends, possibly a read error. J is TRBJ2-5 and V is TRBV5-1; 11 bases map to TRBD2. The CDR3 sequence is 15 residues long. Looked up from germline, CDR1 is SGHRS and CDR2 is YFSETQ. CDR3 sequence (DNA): TGCACCAGCATGGTAGCGGGAGGGTCGGGAGAGACCCAGTACTTC. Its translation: CTSMVAGGSGETQYF.